The rows below give T cell receptor beta chains drawn from one sample of a study of monozygotic twins with inflammatory bowel disease. TCRdb reprocessed the 5' RACE reads and keeps a single row for each CDR3 protein, giving no DNA. Its clone listing holds 95,000 to 110,000 distinct CDR3 sequences. The sample consisted of blood. Every receptor here comes from a human donor with ulcerative colitis or Crohn's disease, or a healthy co-twin of an affected twin (not recorded which). The CDR3 runs from the conserved cysteine through the conserved F or W.

>TRBJ1-2|TRBV27
CASSLWETHGYTF
>TRBJ2-1|TRBV18
CASSIQGATTYNEQFF
>TRBJ2-3|TRBV11-2
CASSRGTAHTDTQYF
>TRBJ2-1|TRBV7-2
CASRTRDPRLAGGLRVYNEQFF
>TRBJ2-7|TRBV6-2/TRBV6-3
CASCGMTYEQYF
>TRBJ1-3|TRBV20-1
CSARVSGFGNTIYF
>TRBJ1-5|TRBV6-1
CASSPGGGYSNQPQHF
>TRBJ2-7|TRBV7-2
CASSLEAGPFYEQYF
>TRBJ1-2|TRBV10-3
CANRDTDNYGYTF
>TRBJ2-6|TRBV20-1
CSASEGSISGANVLTF
>TRBJ2-3|TRBV5-1
CASSPETGWFTDTQYF
>TRBJ2-7|TRBV5-1
CASSLWGYSEQYF
>TRBJ2-1|TRBV19
CASSPRGYNEQFF
>TRBJ2-7|TRBV18
CASSRDRGREQYF
>TRBJ1-5|TRBV11-2
CASSSRQGNQPQHF
>TRBJ2-5|TRBV1
CTSSQAIGQVGGGGEETQYF
>TRBJ2-7|TRBV20-1
CSARSTGTSVYEQYF
>TRBJ2-3|TRBV18
CASSPFRDRHTDTQYF
>TRBJ1-1|TRBV7-2
CASSLARWGTEAFF
>TRBJ2-7|TRBV20-1
CSASGQLAGVSYEQYF
>TRBJ2-7|TRBV4-3
CASSPDVGSTSEQYF
>TRBJ2-4|TRBV10-2
CASSPSGGKNIQYF
>TRBJ2-3|TRBV19
CASSIAGGPGTDTQYF
>TRBJ1-1|TRBV7-6
CASSLGGGYTEAFF
>TRBJ1-6|TRBV27
CASSLGQGRAYSPLHF
>TRBJ2-1|TRBV7-8
CASSPVSGAAYNEQFF
>TRBJ1-2|TRBV16
CASSQSPGVNYGYTF
>TRBJ2-1|TRBV6-1
CASSEEGLEQFF
>TRBJ1-1|TRBV24-1
CATTLNGEAFF
>TRBJ2-3|TRBV6-2/TRBV6-3
CASSLGLAGDYTDTQYF
>TRBJ1-1|TRBV7-6
CASSLRDRDGAFF
>TRBJ2-3|TRBV6-1
CASSPWTGGPDTQYF
>TRBJ2-7|TRBV20-1
CSARKQGIAYEQYF
>TRBJ2-5|TRBV7-3
CASSPTSGGAGETQYF
>TRBJ2-7|TRBV5-4
CASSLGPSGAVSYEQYF
>TRBJ2-7|TRBV4-3
CASSQDGGPYEQYF
>TRBJ1-1|TRBV12-3/TRBV12-4
CASSLKRTAEAFF